The 24 T cell receptor beta chains presented below share a single source sample, sequenced in a study of Ad26.COV2.S vaccination and SARS-CoV-2 variants. Generated by immunoSEQ multiplex PCR, the TCRdb table keeps only in-frame clones and is missing some. Seen here are about 680,000 clones, approximately 88% observed once, and the top ten hold about 1.5%. Sample treatment: 15 to 20 received Ad26.COV2.S at low or high dose, single or two shots; several received placebo; per-sample allocation not given. The study sampled participants on day 63 after the first vaccine or placebo injection. The sequencing used peripheral blood, collected in a trial of Ad26.COV2.S vaccine versus placebo. These receptors were collected from a person aged 18 to 65 who received the Ad26.COV2.S COVID-19 vaccine or a placebo.

The rearrangement uses TRBV20-1 and TRBJ1-2, with TRBD1 matching over 7 bases. V lost 3 bases, J lost 6 bases, and 7 bases stayed unmatched. From germline, CDR1 is DFQATT and CDR2 SNEGSKA (reference sequence). This CDR3 has 13 amino acids. CDR3 region: CSASRRGRDGYTF. CDR3 coding DNA: TGCAGTGCTAGTCGGAGGGGGCGGGATGGCTACACCTTC.

This sequence joins TRBV18 and TRBJ2-5; D perhaps matches TRBD2 (6 bases). With 4 bases removed from V and 4 bases from J, the gap between germline ends came to 16 bases. CDR1 KGHSH and CDR2 LQKENI come from the germline V gene. The CDR3 length is 15 residues. The CDR3 DNA sequence: TGTGCCAGCTCACTTACTAGCCCGAAAGGAGAGACCCAGTACTTC. Translation gives CASSLTSPKGETQYF.

This clone was found a few times. The chain carries TRBV7-3 and TRBJ1-3; 7 bases are a match to TRBD1. CDR1 SGHTA and CDR2 FQGTGA come from the germline V gene. The V segment lost 5 bases and the J segment 2 bases; nucleotides outside the gene matches: 3. The CDR3 sequence is 14 residues long. The DNA for the CDR3 is TGTGCCAGCAGCCCAGGGACAGCTGGAAACACCATATATTTT. Residues: CASSPGTAGNTIYF.

This rearrangement joins TRBV19 to TRBJ2-2; D remains ambiguous. CDR1 is LNHDA and CDR2 is SQIVND in the germline V gene (reference sequence). This CDR3 contains 15 residues. Between the trimmed V and J ends, which lost 5 bases and 1 base, there was a span of 11 bases. The CDR3 reads CASSPGRQNTGELFF. For the CDR3, the DNA is TGTGCCAGTAGTCCCGGTCGACAGAACACCGGGGAGCTGTTTTTT.

The V call is TRBV6-6, the J call TRBJ1-4, with D uncertain. The germline V gene encodes CDR1 MNHNY and CDR2 SVGAGI (reference sequence). The CDR3 has 12 residues. V lost 10 bases and J 8 bases, leaving 14 bases between the germline ends. DNA for the CDR3: TGTGCCACCCAAGAACAGCAGGAAAAACTGTTTTTT. Translation gives CATQEQQEKLFF.

This sequence joins TRBV6-5 and TRBJ2-4; D is perhaps TRBD1 (6 bases). The CDR3 contains 15 residues. Trimming cost V 6 bases and J 8 bases, with 20 bases left between them. From germline, CDR1 is MNHEY and CDR2 SVGAGI. The CDR3 DNA sequence: TGTGCCAGCAGCCCCTTTTACCAGGGGCGGGACATTCAGTACTTC. This encodes CASSPFYQGRDIQYF.

The chain carries TRBV12-2 and TRBJ2-7; the table calls TRBD2, which could not be checked here. TRBV12-2 is tagged as a pseudogene. CDR3 length equals 15 residues. CDR3: CASRSMTSGSPEQYF. Written as DNA, the CDR3 is TGTGCAAGTCGCTCCATGACTAGCGGGAGTCCCGAGCAGTACTTC.

The chain joins TRBV6-6 to TRBJ1-1, with a weak D call TRBD1 (5 bases). The CDR3 is made up of 15 amino acids. The germline V gene encodes CDR1 MNHNY and CDR2 SVGAGI (reference sequence). Trimming pared 1 base from V and 3 bases from J, leaving 12 bases between. Written as DNA, the CDR3 is TGTGCCAGCAGTTACTGGGTGGGGGAATACACTGAAGCTTTCTTT. Residues: CASSYWVGEYTEAFF.

The chain links TRBV5-4 to TRBJ2-1; possibly TRBD1 for D (6 bases). V was pared by 1 base and J by 9 bases, with 20 bases between. Germline V gives CDR1 SGHNT, CDR2 YYREEE (reference sequence). CDR3 length: 16 residues. The CDR3 spells CASSLSSQGKGSEQFF. Written as DNA, the CDR3 is TGTGCCAGCAGCTTGAGTTCCCAGGGGAAGGGTAGTGAGCAGTTCTTC.

The chain recombines TRBV30 with TRBJ1-5; perhaps TRBD1 as D (5 bases). The CDR3 extends over 14 amino acids. The V end was cut by 2 bases, the J end by 2 bases, with 10 bases between. From germline, CDR1 is GTSNPN and CDR2 SVGIG (reference sequence). The CDR3 reads CAWSNRGGNQPQHF. In DNA form, the CDR3 reads TGTGCCTGGAGTAATAGGGGTGGCAATCAGCCCCAGCATTTT.

The chain carries TRBV11-2 and TRBJ2-1, with D hard to call. The CDR3 consists of 14 residues. The ends were cut back, 2 bases at V and 5 bases at J, with 10 bases in the middle. The germline CDR1 and CDR2 sequences are SGHAT and FQNNGV. CDR3 DNA sequence: TGTGCCAGCAGCTTATACACCCTGAACAATGAGCAGTTCTTC. Protein product: CASSLYTLNNEQFF.

The rearrangement joins TRBV6-1 to TRBJ1-3, with D uncertain. Germline V gives CDR1 MNHNS, CDR2 SASEGT. The CDR3 totals 17 residues. V lost 0 bases, J lost 0 bases, and 12 bases lay in between. CDR3 DNA sequence: TGTGCCAGCAGTGAAGCGCTTAGGGCCGACTCTGGAAACACCATATATTTT. It specifies CASSEALRADSGNTIYF.

This clone was seen a handful of times. V is TRBV6-1 and J is TRBJ2-5; maybe TRBD1 (5 bases). The V and J ends lost 1 base and 2 bases respectively, with 8 bases between them. This CDR3 comprises 14 residues. CDR1 and CDR2 from the germline V gene are MNHNS and SASEGT. CDR3 nucleotide sequence: TGTGCCAGCAGTGAAGTTACAGGTCAAGAGACCCAGTACTTC. It is translated as CASSEVTGQETQYF.

J is TRBJ2-1 and V is TRBV5-5, with TRBD2 matching over 8 bases. The CDR3 loop spans 15 amino acids. Germline-derived CDR1 and CDR2 are SGHKS and YYEKEE (reference sequence). Unmatched junction bases numbered 5, after V lost 3 bases and J lost 3 bases. The CDR3 nucleotides are TGTGCCAGCAGCTATACTAGCGGAATCTACAATGAGCAGTTCTTC. Translation gives CASSYTSGIYNEQFF.

This clone appeared a single time. This sequence joins TRBV5-5 and TRBJ1-6, with 8 bases identical to TRBD1. V lost 6 bases to trimming and J lost 7 bases; unmatched junction nucleotides: 6. The CDR3 runs to 14 residues. CDR1 and CDR2 from the germline V gene are SGHKS and YYEKEE (reference sequence). The CDR3 DNA is TGTGCCAGCACCCCGGGACAGGTGAATTCACCCCTCCACTTT. This gives the protein CASTPGQVNSPLHF.

This clone was observed a handful of times. The chain uses TRBV7-9 and TRBJ2-7; D perhaps matches TRBD2 (6 bases). V gave up 2 bases and J gave up 0 bases, with 14 bases separating them. The CDR3 has 16 amino acids. CDR1 is SEHNR, CDR2 FQNEAQ, per germline (reference sequence). The chain's CDR3 is CASSLLSGGGSYEQYF. The CDR3 DNA sequence: TGTGCCAGCAGCTTATTGTCCGGGGGAGGCTCCTACGAGCAGTACTTC.

The chain uses TRBV7-9 and TRBJ1-1; tentatively, D is TRBD1 (6 bases). The ends were cut back, 5 bases at V and 1 base at J, with 11 bases in the middle. The CDR3 runs to 14 residues. The germline CDR1 and CDR2 sequences are SEHNR and FQNEAQ (reference sequence). The CDR3 reads CASSRWTENTEAFF. DNA of the CDR3: TGTGCCAGCAGCAGGTGGACAGAGAACACTGAAGCTTTCTTT. Together with reference TRBV7-9 and TRBJ1-1, the CDR3 gives the full variable domain: DTGVSQNPRHKITKRGQNVTFRCDPISEHNRLYWYRQTLGQGPEFLTYFQNEAQLEKSRLLSDRFSAERPKGSFSTLEIQRTEQGDSAMYLCASSRWTENTEAFFGQGTRLTVV.

This clone was found once. A much larger clone lies a single base off, so this may be a read error. The chain couples TRBV13 to TRBJ1-1; D gene uncertain. The CDR3 runs 13 residues. Trimming left V 1 base short and J 1 base short, with 4 bases between. The germline V gene encodes CDR1 PRHDT and CDR2 FYEKMQ (reference sequence). The CDR3, as DNA: TGTGCCAGCAGCTTAGAGGAGAACACTGAAGCTTTCTTT. Translated, it gives CASSLEENTEAFF.

This rearrangement joins TRBV7-9 to TRBJ2-3, with D possibly being TRBD2 (6 bases). The CDR3 contains 15 residues. Germline V lookup: CDR1 SEHNR, CDR2 FQNEAQ (reference sequence). V lost 5 bases and J 1 base, leaving 13 bases between the germline ends. CDR3: CASSPRASGTDTQYF. CDR3 bases: TGTGCCAGCAGCCCCCGGGCTAGCGGCACAGATACGCAGTATTTT. The full variable domain, with the rest looked up from reference TRBV7-9 and TRBJ2-3, is DTGVSQNPRHKITKRGQNVTFRCDPISEHNRLYWYRQTLGQGPEFLTYFQNEAQLEKSRLLSDRFSAERPKGSFSTLEIQRTEQGDSAMYLCASSPRASGTDTQYFGPGTRLTVL.

The J gene is TRBJ2-3, the V gene TRBV19, with a weak D call TRBD1 (7 bases). Germline V gene sequence: CDR1 LNHDA, CDR2 SQIVND (reference sequence). The germline V and J ends were trimmed by 10 bases and 2 bases, with 16 bases remaining between them. This CDR3 contains 14 residues. The DNA of the CDR3 is TGTGCCACCCCTCCAGGGGGGCACACAGATACGCAGTATTTT. It encodes CATPPGGHTDTQYF.

The gene calls are TRBV5-1 and TRBJ2-5, with 14 bases aligning to TRBD2. CDR1 SGHRS and CDR2 YFSETQ come from the germline V gene. V was clipped by 4 bases and J by 4 bases; unmatched bases: 3. CDR3 length: 15 residues. The CDR3 DNA reads as TGCGCCAGCAGCGTGGGACTAGCGGGGGTAGAGACCCAGTACTTC. Its translation: CASSVGLAGVETQYF.

The rearrangement links TRBV11-2 to TRBJ1-2; 7 nucleotides align to TRBD1. There are 13 residues in the CDR3. CDR1 SGHAT and CDR2 FQNNGV come from the germline V gene. With V trimmed by 3 bases and J by 8 bases, 6 bases remained unmatched. Here the CDR3 reads CASSLTGTHGYTF. CDR3 sequence (DNA): TGTGCCAGCAGCTTGACAGGGACCCACGGCTACACCTTC.

The gene calls are TRBV15 and TRBJ2-7, with D unclear. CDR1 and CDR2 (germline): LNHNV, YYDKDF (reference sequence). Trimming removed 3 bases from V and 0 bases from J, with 12 bases in between. The CDR3 spans 15 residues. As DNA, the CDR3 is TGTGCCACCAGCAGTTCCTCTGCGCCCTCCTACGAGCAGTACTTC. Translated: CATSSSSAPSYEQYF.

The chain combines TRBV9 with TRBJ2-1, with 9 bases that match TRBD2. The trim removed 3 bases at V and 4 bases at J, leaving 5 bases unmatched. Germline assignment: CDR1 SGDLS and CDR2 YYNGEE. The CDR3 sequence is 15 residues long. The CDR3 DNA is TGTGCCAGCAGCGCGACTAGCGGTACTTACAATGAGCAGTTCTTC. Translating gives CASSATSGTYNEQFF.